These 11 T cell receptor beta chains originate from one sample sequenced in a study of blood T cell repertoires in COVID-19. TCRdb's table, derived via immunoSEQ multiplex PCR, lists solely in-frame clones and lacks some. The table includes 490,000 or so clones, around nine tenths detected once. Sequenced input: PBMCs or T cells enriched from blood (not recorded which). The receptors were gathered from a woman aged 55-70 years who had recovered from COVID-19.

The V call is TRBV28, the J call TRBJ1-4; 10 nucleotides agree with TRBD1. J was trimmed by 7 bases and V by 5 bases; bases with no gene match: 13. The germline CDR1 and CDR2 sequences are MDHEN and SYDVKM. The CDR3 has 17 residues. Here the CDR3 reads CASSAPPGQGIREKLFF. CDR3 DNA: TGTGCCAGCAGTGCCCCTCCGGGACAGGGGATTCGTGAAAAACTGTTTTTT.

This chain uses TRBV10-3 with TRBJ1-4, with 8 nucleotides matching TRBD1. With V trimmed by 10 bases and J by 10 bases, 14 bases remained unmatched. Germline V gene lookup returns CDR1 ENHRY and CDR2 SYGVKD. The CDR3 loop spans 14 amino acids. The CDR3 nucleotides are TGTGCCAGCCGATGGACAGGGCCAGAAGGAAAACTGTTTTTT. Encoded protein: CASRWTGPEGKLFF.

The chain combines TRBV5-6 with TRBJ2-2; 9 bases agree with TRBD2. Germline-derived CDR1 and CDR2 are SGHDT and YYEEEE. The CDR3 is 16 residues long. J lost 4 bases, V lost 2 bases, and 6 bases had no gene match. The CDR3 spells CASSLGTSRLTGELFF. In DNA, the CDR3 is TGTGCCAGCAGCTTAGGGACTAGCCGACTCACCGGGGAGCTGTTTTTT.

The chain employs TRBV5-6 and TRBJ1-4, with TRBD1 as a possible D gene (5 bases). Trimming took off 3 bases at V and 0 bases at J, with 15 bases between the two ends. The germline gives CDR1 SGHDT, CDR2 YYEEEE. This CDR3 is 17 amino acids long. CDR3 residues: CASSYGEGTTTNEKLFF. The CDR3 coding sequence is TGTGCCAGCAGCTATGGGGAAGGGACTACAACTAATGAAAAACTGTTTTTT.

This chain links TRBV28 with TRBJ1-4; possible D gene TRBD1, 5 bases. Trimming shortened V by 3 bases and J by 4 bases, and 9 bases separated the two germline ends. CDR1 MDHEN and CDR2 SYDVKM come from the germline V gene. The CDR3 contains 14 residues. The CDR3: CASSFPRDNEKLFF. In DNA form, the CDR3 reads TGTGCCAGCAGTTTCCCCAGGGATAATGAAAAACTGTTTTTT.

The chain carries TRBV5-5 and TRBJ1-1; D gene ambiguous. The CDR3 consists of 14 residues. The V end lost 10 bases, the J end lost 1 base, and 17 bases lay between the germline ends. The germline V gene has CDR1 SGHKS and CDR2 YYEKEE (reference sequence). In nucleotides, the CDR3 is TGTGCCGTAAGCGACGGTTCCTCGAACACTGAAGCTTTCTTT. This sequence encodes CAVSDGSSNTEAFF.

The chain couples TRBV21-1 to TRBJ2-2; the table assigns TRBD1, which was not confirmed against the DNA. TRBV21-1 is marked as a pseudogene. The CDR3 loop spans 14 amino acids. The CDR3 DNA reads TGTGCCAGCAGTTCCGGGACACCAACCGGGGAGCTGTTTTTT. The encoded protein is CASSSGTPTGELFF.

The chain employs TRBV28 and TRBJ1-1; D is ambiguous. CDR3 length: 11 amino acids. Trimming removed 8 bases from V and 8 bases from J, with 12 bases in between. The germline gives CDR1 MDHEN, CDR2 SYDVKM. The CDR3 coding sequence is TGTGCCAGCTCTTTTCAGAGGGAAGCTTTCTTT. Residues: CASSFQREAFF.

The chain uses TRBV7-2 and TRBJ2-7; 8 bases are shared with TRBD2. Germline V gene sequence: CDR1 SGHTA, CDR2 FQGNSA. The J segment lost 2 bases and the V segment lost 5 bases, leaving 5 bases of the junction unmatched. This CDR3 region has 14 residues. CDR3 DNA sequence: TGTGCCAGCAGCCTTTTCGGGGGGGCCTACGAGCAGTACGTC. As protein: CASSLFGGAYEQYV.

This chain uses TRBV6-5 with TRBJ2-2, with 10 positions matching TRBD1. This CDR3 has 15 amino acids. Germline-derived CDR1 and CDR2 are MNHEY and SVGAGI. The V gene end was trimmed by 8 bases and the J gene end by 0 bases; junction bases not matched to a gene: 3. The DNA for the CDR3 is TGTGCCAGCTGGACAGGGGGTCCGAACACCGGGGAGCTGTTTTTT. Its protein is CASWTGGPNTGELFF.

The chain is built from TRBV27 and TRBJ1-2, with D tentatively TRBD1 (5 bases). Germline assignment: CDR1 MNHEY and CDR2 SMNVEV (reference sequence). V was pared by 2 bases and J by 6 bases, with 13 bases between. CDR3 length: 14 amino acids. The CDR3 bases are TGTGCCAGCAGTTTACAAGGGGCATGGAATGGCTACACCTTC. It yields the protein CASSLQGAWNGYTF.